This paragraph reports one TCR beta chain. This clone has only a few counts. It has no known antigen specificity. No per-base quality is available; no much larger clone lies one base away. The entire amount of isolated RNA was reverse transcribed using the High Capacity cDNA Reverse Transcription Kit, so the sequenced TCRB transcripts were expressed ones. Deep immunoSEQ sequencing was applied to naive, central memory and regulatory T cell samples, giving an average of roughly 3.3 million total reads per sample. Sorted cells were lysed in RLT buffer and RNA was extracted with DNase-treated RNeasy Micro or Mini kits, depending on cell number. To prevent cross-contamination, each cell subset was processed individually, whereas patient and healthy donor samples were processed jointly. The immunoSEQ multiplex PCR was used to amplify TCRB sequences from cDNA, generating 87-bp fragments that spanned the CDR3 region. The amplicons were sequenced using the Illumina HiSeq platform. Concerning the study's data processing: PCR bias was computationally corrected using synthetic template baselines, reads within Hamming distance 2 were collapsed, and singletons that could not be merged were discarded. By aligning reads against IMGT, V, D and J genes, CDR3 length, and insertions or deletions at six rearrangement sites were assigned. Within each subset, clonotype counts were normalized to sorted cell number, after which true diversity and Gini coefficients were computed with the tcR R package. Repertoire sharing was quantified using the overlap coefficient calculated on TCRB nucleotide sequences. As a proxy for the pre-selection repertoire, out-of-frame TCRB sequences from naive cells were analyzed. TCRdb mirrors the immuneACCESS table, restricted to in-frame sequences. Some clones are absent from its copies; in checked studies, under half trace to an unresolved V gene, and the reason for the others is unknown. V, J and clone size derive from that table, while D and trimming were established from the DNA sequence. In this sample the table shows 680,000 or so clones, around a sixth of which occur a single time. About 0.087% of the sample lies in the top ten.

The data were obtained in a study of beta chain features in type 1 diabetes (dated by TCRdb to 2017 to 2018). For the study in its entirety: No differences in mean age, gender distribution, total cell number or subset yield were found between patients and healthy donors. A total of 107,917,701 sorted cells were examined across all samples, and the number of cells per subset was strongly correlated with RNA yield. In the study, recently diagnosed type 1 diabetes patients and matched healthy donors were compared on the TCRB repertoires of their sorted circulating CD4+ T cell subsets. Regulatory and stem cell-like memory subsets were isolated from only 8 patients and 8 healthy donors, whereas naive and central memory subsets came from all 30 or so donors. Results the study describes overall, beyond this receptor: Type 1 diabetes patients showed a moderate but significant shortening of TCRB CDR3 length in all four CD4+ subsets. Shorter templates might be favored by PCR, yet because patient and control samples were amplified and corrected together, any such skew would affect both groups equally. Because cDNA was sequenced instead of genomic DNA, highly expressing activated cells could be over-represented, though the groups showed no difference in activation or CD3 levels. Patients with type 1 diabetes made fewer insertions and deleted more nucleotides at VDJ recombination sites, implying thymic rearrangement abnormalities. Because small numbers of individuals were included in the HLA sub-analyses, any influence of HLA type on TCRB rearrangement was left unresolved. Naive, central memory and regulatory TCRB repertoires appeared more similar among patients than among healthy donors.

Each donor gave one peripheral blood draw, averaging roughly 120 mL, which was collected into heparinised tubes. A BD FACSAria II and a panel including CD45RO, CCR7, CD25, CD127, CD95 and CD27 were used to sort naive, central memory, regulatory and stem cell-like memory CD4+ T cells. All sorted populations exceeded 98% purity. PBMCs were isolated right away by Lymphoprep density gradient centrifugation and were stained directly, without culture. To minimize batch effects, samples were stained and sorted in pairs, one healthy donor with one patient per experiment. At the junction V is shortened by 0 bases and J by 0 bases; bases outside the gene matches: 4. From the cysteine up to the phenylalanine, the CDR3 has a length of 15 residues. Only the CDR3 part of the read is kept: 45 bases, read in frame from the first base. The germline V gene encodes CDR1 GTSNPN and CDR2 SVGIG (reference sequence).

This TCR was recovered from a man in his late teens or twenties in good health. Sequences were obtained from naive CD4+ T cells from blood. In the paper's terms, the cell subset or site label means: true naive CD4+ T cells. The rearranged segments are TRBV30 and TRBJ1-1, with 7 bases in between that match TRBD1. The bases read TGTGCCTGGAGTGTACACGGGACAGTGAACACTGAAGCTTTCTTT. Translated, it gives CAWSVHGTVNTEAFF.